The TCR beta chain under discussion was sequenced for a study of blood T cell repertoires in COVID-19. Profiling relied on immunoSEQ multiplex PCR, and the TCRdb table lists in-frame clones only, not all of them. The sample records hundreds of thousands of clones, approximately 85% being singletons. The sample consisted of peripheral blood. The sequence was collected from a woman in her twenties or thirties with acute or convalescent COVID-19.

CDR3 bases: TGTGCCAGCAGTGACCGACAGGGCCCCTACAATGAGCAGTTCTTC. The encoded protein is CASSDRQGPYNEQFF. The V gene is TRBV6-1, the J gene TRBJ2-1, with 7 bases matching TRBD1. The ends lost 3 bases at V and 2 bases at J; junction bases unmatched: 4. This CDR3 spans 15 amino acids. CDR1 is MNHNS, CDR2 SASEGT, per germline.